The T cell receptor beta chain under discussion was sequenced for a study of human thymus T cells. Sequencing used immunoSEQ multiplex PCR; TCRdb keeps in-frame clones, though not all of them. The sample has roughly 86,000 clones; just over 95% are singletons. From resections taken during corrective heart surgery, the thymus tissue was obtained. V lost 6 bases, J lost 6 bases, and 7 bases stayed unmatched. The CDR3 runs to 14 residues. From germline, CDR1 is LGHNA and CDR2 YSLEER. The material sequenced was thymus tissue. This clonotype was obtained from a boy under two years old with a congenital heart defect but otherwise immunologically healthy. This chain links TRBV4-3 with TRBJ1-2, with 10 bases matching TRBD1. CDR3 DNA: TGCGCCAGCAGTCCGAAGGGGACAGGGGATGGCTACACCTTC. Encoded protein: CASSPKGTGDGYTF.